The 19 T cell receptor beta chains presented below share a single source sample, sequenced in a study of cytomegalovirus exposure and HLA in healthy donors (dated by TCRdb to the late 2010s). The library was generated by the immunoSEQ multiplex PCR assay. This is the immuneACCESS table as TCRdb keeps it, with only in-frame sequences that have V and J called. A part of the clones is gone; compared with another copy, unresolved V genes explain less than half, and the rest is unexplained. The sample table holds about 260,000 clones, of which roughly 87% were seen once. The biggest ten clones account for roughly 3% of the sample. What was sequenced was PBMCs. Source of these receptors: a woman in her thirties in good health and CMV-seronegative.

The chain recombines TRBV13 with TRBJ2-7; maybe TRBD2 (5 bases). The CDR3 consists of 14 residues. Germline CDR1 is PRHDT and CDR2 is FYEKMQ (reference sequence). Trimming took 5 bases from V and 0 from J, leaving 11 bases between them. The CDR3 here is CASSISGASYEQYF. The CDR3 bases are TGTGCCAGCAGCATAAGCGGTGCCTCCTACGAGCAGTACTTC.

With regard to this clone: One junction end disagrees with the germline gene, perhaps due to a read error. The chain combines TRBV6-6 with TRBJ1-1; D gene uncertain. The CDR3 totals 11 residues. CDR1 and CDR2 (germline): MNHNY, SVGAGI (reference sequence). CDR3 loop: CASSDPPEAFF. The CDR3 DNA sequence: TGTGCCAGCAGTGACCCCCCTGAGGCTTTCTTT.

The genes are TRBV7-3 and TRBJ2-2, with D tentatively TRBD2 (6 bases). Trimming removed 5 bases from V and 1 base from J, with 14 bases in between. The length of the CDR3 is 16 residues. Germline lookup yields CDR1 SGHTA and CDR2 FQGTGA. The CDR3 reads CASSPGLARNTGELFF. In nucleotides, the CDR3 is TGTGCCAGCAGCCCGGGTCTAGCGAGGAACACCGGGGAGCTGTTTTTT. Full variable domain (outside the CDR3, taken from reference TRBV7-3 and TRBJ2-2): GAGVSQTPSNKVTEKGKYVELRCDPISGHTALYWYRQSLGQGPEFLIYFQGTGAADDSGLPNDRFFAVRPEGSVSTLKIQRTERGDSAVYLCASSPGLARNTGELFFGEGSRLTVL.

The rearrangement uses TRBV7-2 and TRBJ2-7, with TRBD2 matching over 8 bases. The J segment lost 0 bases and the V segment lost 0 bases, leaving 4 bases of the junction unmatched. Germline CDR1 reads SGHTA; CDR2 reads FQGNSA. The CDR3 covers 16 residues. The CDR3 sequence is CASSLALAGSSYEQYF. As DNA, the CDR3 is TGTGCCAGCAGCTTAGCCTTAGCGGGATCCTCCTACGAGCAGTACTTC.

J is TRBJ2-3 and V is TRBV4-2, with 10 bases fitting TRBD2. Trimming cost V 0 bases and J 7 bases; bases outside gene matches: 13. This CDR3 is 18 amino acids long. Germline V gene data show CDR1 as LGHNA and CDR2 as YNFKEQ. The CDR3 sequence: CASSQEPSGSGLVNTQYF. DNA for the CDR3: TGTGCCAGCAGCCAAGAGCCTAGCGGGAGCGGGTTAGTGAATACGCAGTATTTT.

The chain joins TRBV29-1 to TRBJ2-3; 9 nucleotides line up with TRBD1. The CDR3 is 13 residues long. Germline trimming cut 5 bases from V and 5 bases from J; bases unmatched to any gene: 5. CDR1 is SQVTM and CDR2 is ANQGSEA in the germline V gene. This CDR3 is CSVHRGLVDTQYF. For the CDR3, the DNA is TGCAGCGTTCACAGGGGGCTTGTAGATACGCAGTATTTT.

The gene calls are TRBV7-6 and TRBJ2-7, with 7 bases that match TRBD1. This CDR3 contains 14 residues. Trimming cost V 4 bases and J 5 bases; bases outside gene matches: 8. Germline-derived CDR1 and CDR2 are SGHVS and FNYEAQ. As DNA, the CDR3 is TGTGCCAGCAGCTCCGGGACAGATAACAACGAGCAGTACTTC. Protein sequence: CASSSGTDNNEQYF.

The chain uses TRBV29-1 and TRBJ1-3, with D perhaps matching TRBD1 (5 bases). The CDR3 totals 15 residues. Looked up from germline, CDR1 is SQVTM and CDR2 is ANQGSEA. V dropped 3 bases and J dropped 2 bases, with 14 bases sitting between them. The CDR3 sequence: CSVEWQRGAGNTIYF. The DNA of the CDR3 is TGCAGCGTTGAGTGGCAGCGGGGGGCTGGAAACACCATATATTTT. Using reference TRBV29-1 and TRBJ1-3 for the parts outside the CDR3, the full variable domain is SAVISQKPSRDICQRGTSLTIQCQVDSQVTMMFWYRQQPGQSLTLIATANQGSEATYESGFVIDKFPISRPNLTFSTLTVSNMSPEDSSIYLCSVEWQRGAGNTIYFGEGSWLTVV.

This clone was seen a few times. This sequence joins TRBV5-6 and TRBJ1-5; the D gene is possibly TRBD1 (6 bases). Between the trimmed V and J ends, which lost 3 bases and 1 base, there was a span of 14 bases. CDR1 and CDR2 (germline): SGHDT, YYEEEE. The CDR3 extends over 16 amino acids. As DNA, the CDR3 is TGTGCCAGCAGCTCCAGGGGAAAATTCAGCAATCAGCCCCAGCATTTT. This codes for CASSSRGKFSNQPQHF.

V gene TRBV7-2 combines with J gene TRBJ2-1; 9 bases are a match to TRBD2. The CDR3 loop spans 18 amino acids. V lost 5 bases and J lost 3; bases outside the gene matches: 14. Per the germline V gene, CDR1 is SGHTA and CDR2 is FQGNSA. In DNA, the CDR3 is TGTGCCAGCAGCGATACGGTTAGGACTAGCGTTATCTACAATGAGCAGTTCTTC. It yields the protein CASSDTVRTSVIYNEQFF. Variable domain in full (rest from reference TRBV7-2 and TRBJ2-1): GAGVSQSPSNKVTEKGKDVELRCDPISGHTALYWYRQSLGQGLEFLIYFQGNSAPDKSGLPSDRFSAERTGGSVSTLTIQRTQQEDSAVYLCASSDTVRTSVIYNEQFFGPGTRLTVL.

This rearrangement joins TRBV4-1 to TRBJ2-7, with 7 bases lining up with TRBD2. The V gene's germline CDR1 is MGHRA and CDR2 YSYEKL. The ends lost 0 bases at V and 3 bases at J; junction bases unmatched: 8. The CDR3 is 16 residues long. This chain's CDR3 is CASSQDNRDYYYEQYF. CDR3 nucleotides: TGCGCCAGCAGCCAAGACAACCGGGACTACTACTACGAGCAGTACTTC.

A single count supports this clone. This chain links TRBV9 with TRBJ2-3; D may be TRBD1 (5 bases). Trimming took 4 bases from V and 2 from J, leaving 14 bases between them. The CDR3 runs 15 residues. CDR1 is SGDLS, CDR2 YYNGEE, per germline. CDR3 protein: CASSIDSALTDTQYF. CDR3 DNA sequence: TGTGCCAGCAGCATAGACAGTGCCCTCACAGATACGCAGTATTTT.

The rearrangement uses TRBV29-1 and TRBJ1-2; 7 bases map to TRBD1. V shed 7 bases, J shed 4 bases, and the junction held 6 bases outside the gene matches. CDR1 is SQVTM and CDR2 is ANQGSEA in the germline V gene. This CDR3 region has 12 residues. CDR3 protein: CSGSRDSYGYTF. For the CDR3, the DNA is TGCAGCGGATCTCGGGACAGCTATGGCTACACCTTC.

The chain carries TRBV6-5 and TRBJ2-6; D is possibly TRBD2 (5 bases). Trimming shortened V by 1 base and J by 4 bases, and 8 bases separated the two germline ends. In germline, CDR1 is MNHEY, CDR2 SVGAGI. This CDR3 has 15 amino acids. Here the CDR3 DNA reads TGTGCCAGCAGTTACTACGGACTCGGGGCCAACGTCCTGACTTTC. Translated: CASSYYGLGANVLTF.

Regarding this clone: Within the sample, other DNA sequences also encode this same CDR3. CDR3 loop: CSVNRGTTEAFF. The CDR3 DNA reads as TGCAGCGTCAACAGGGGGACCACTGAAGCTTTCTTT. This chain connects TRBV29-1 to TRBJ1-1; TRBD1 aligns across 8 bases. With V trimmed by 6 bases and J by 4 bases, 4 bases remained unmatched. The CDR3 covers 12 residues. Germline V gene lookup returns CDR1 SQVTM and CDR2 ANQGSEA.

J is TRBJ2-7 and V is TRBV27; 15 nucleotides align to TRBD2. V trimming: 3 bases; J trimming: 2 bases; junction bases outside the gene matches: 8. The CDR3 extends over 18 amino acids. Germline CDR1 MNHEY, CDR2 SMNVEV (reference sequence). The CDR3 spells CASSFRGTSGRSTYEQYF. CDR3 coding DNA: TGTGCCAGCAGTTTTAGGGGGACTAGCGGGAGGTCCACCTACGAGCAGTACTTC.

This clone is a singleton in its sample. This chain uses TRBV4-3 with TRBJ1-3; a possible D gene is TRBD1 (5 bases). CDR3 size: 17 residues. V lost 1 base and J lost 4, with 17 bases in between. CDR1 and CDR2 from the germline V gene are LGHNA and YSLEER. This CDR3 is CASSQAPGGVGGNTIYF. CDR3 DNA sequence: TGCGCCAGCAGCCAAGCCCCGGGGGGGGTTGGCGGAAACACCATATATTTT.

V usage is TRBV7-9 and J usage is TRBJ2-3; D gene uncertain. This CDR3 region has 14 residues. Trimming pared 3 bases from V and 0 bases from J, leaving 7 bases between. Germline loops: CDR1 SEHNR, CDR2 FQNEAQ (reference sequence). The CDR3 DNA follows: TGTGCCAGCAGCTTGGTCGGAAGCACAGATACGCAGTATTTT. Residues: CASSLVGSTDTQYF.

This chain links TRBV29-1 with TRBJ1-4; 7 nucleotides line up with TRBD1. Trimming at V came to 6 bases and at J to 3 bases, leaving 13 bases not matched to a gene. The germline V gene encodes CDR1 SQVTM and CDR2 ANQGSEA. There are 16 residues in the CDR3. DNA for the CDR3: TGCAGCGTCTCAGGGGGAGGGGTGGGAGCTAATGAAAAACTGTTTTTT. Protein: CSVSGGGVGANEKLFF.